This paragraph covers one T cell receptor (beta chain) sequence. The sample comes from a study of control samples from healthy donors and cancer patients. CDR3 length: 16 amino acids. Unmatched junction bases numbered 13, after V lost 3 bases and J lost 6 bases. Germline V gives CDR1 KGHSH, CDR2 LQKENI. TCRdb's table, derived via immunoSEQ multiplex PCR, lists solely in-frame clones and lacks some. The sample consists of about 70,000 clones, about 95% of them appearing once. This clonotype was obtained from a woman aged 30 to 39 in good health. V and J are TRBV18 and TRBJ1-2; TRBD1 matches at 7 bases. Sample: blood. In DNA form, the CDR3 reads TGTGCCAGCTCACCGTACCAGGGACAGCGAGTTAATGGCTACACCTTC. This sequence encodes CASSPYQGQRVNGYTF.